Listed below are T cell receptor beta chains from one sample, sequenced in a study of cytomegalovirus exposure and HLA in healthy donors. Method: immunoSEQ multiplex PCR; TCRdb's copy keeps in-frame clones and lacks some. This sample has about 200,000 clones, with roughly 90% found just once. The sequenced sample consisted of PBMCs. These receptors were taken from a woman younger than 45 in good health and CMV-seronegative. Both conserved end residues are part of each CDR3. The D gene is left open where the match is weak. Clone size, where shown, is once, few, many, or a class for clones that have expanded.

NA	TRBV6-1	TRBJ1-1	NA	TGTGCCAGCAGCGCGGGGGGTGGCAGGGGAACTGAAGCTTTCTTT	CASSAGGGRGTEAFF
NA	TRBV7-2	TRBJ2-7	NA	TGTGCCAGCAGAGCCCAAAGCGGTTACGAGCAGTACTTC	CASRAQSGYEQYF
TRBD1	TRBV6-5	TRBJ1-2	NA	TGTGCCAGCAGACTTACAGGGGAACTTGATGGCTACACCTTC	CASRLTGELDGYTF
TRBD1	TRBV2	TRBJ2-1	NA	TGTGCCAGCAGCGGCCGGACAGGGGATAACAATGAGCAGTTCTTC	CASSGRTGDNNEQFF
TRBD1	TRBV5-6	TRBJ2-1	NA	TGTGCCAGCAGCTTGGACAGGGGAGATGAGCAGTTCTTC	CASSLDRGDEQFF
NA	TRBV5-1	TRBJ2-3	few	TGCGCCAGCAGCCCGTTGACAATCGCAGATACGCAGTATTTT	CASSPLTIADTQYF
NA	TRBV5-1	TRBJ2-7	once	TGCGCCAGCAGCTTCCCAGGGGGGCTCTACGAGCAGTACTTC	CASSFPGGLYEQYF
TRBD1	TRBV13	TRBJ1-1	NA	TGTGCCAGCAGGTCTTCTCAGGGGGATGAAGCTTTCTTT	CASRSSQGDEAFF
NA	TRBV18	TRBJ1-2	NA	TGTGCCAGCTCACCACGACAGAACTATGGCCACACCTTC	CASSPRQNYGHTF
NA	TRBV19	TRBJ2-6	NA	TGTGCCAGCGGACAGCAATCTGGGGCCAACGTCCTGACTTTC	CASGQQSGANVLTF
TRBD2	TRBV4-1	TRBJ2-5	NA	TGCGCCAGCAGCCAAGTGGGTCTAGCGGGAGTAGAGACCCAGTACTTC	CASSQVGLAGVETQYF
NA	TRBV11-2	TRBJ2-7	NA	TGTGCCAGCAGCCCAGGCAGGGCTCTAAGTGGCGAGCAGTACTTC	CASSPGRALSGEQYF
TRBD2	TRBV15	TRBJ2-7	NA	TGTGCCACCAGCCGAAGATGGGGACTAGCGGGGGGCGAGCAGTACTTC	CATSRRWGLAGGEQYF
NA	TRBV7-8	TRBJ1-6	once	TGTGCCAGCAGCTTGTTGTATCCTGATTCACCCCTCCACTTT	CASSLLYPDSPLHF
NA	TRBV19	TRBJ2-2	NA	TGTGCCAGTAGCACTCGAGGGTTTGACACCGGGGAGCTGTTTTTT	CASSTRGFDTGELFF
NA	TRBV10-2	TRBJ1-5	NA	TGCGCCAGCAGTCCAGCAGGGGAGTATCAGCCCCAGCATTTT	CASSPAGEYQPQHF
NA	TRBV28	TRBJ1-2	NA	TGTGCCAGCAGTTTATTAGAGGAAGGCTACACCTTC	CASSLLEEGYTF
TRBD1	TRBV27	TRBJ1-1	NA	TGTGCCAGCAGTTTCTCAGCCGGACAGGGTGTCGCTGAAGCTTTCTTT	CASSFSAGQGVAEAFF
NA	TRBV5-1	TRBJ2-7	NA	TGCGCCAGCAGCTTGGTGGGGACTTCCTACGAGCAGTACTTC	CASSLVGTSYEQYF
NA	TRBV7-2	TRBJ1-4	NA	TGTGCCAGCAGCTCAGGGGTGACGGTCAGGAATGAAAAACTGTTTTTT	CASSSGVTVRNEKLFF
TRBD1	TRBV5-1	TRBJ2-2	NA	TGCGCCAGCAGAGAGCCGGGACAGGTAGTTACCGGGGAGCTGTTTTTT	CASREPGQVVTGELFF
NA	TRBV5-1	TRBJ1-1	NA	TGCGCCAGCAGCTTGGGGCGGACCCGGACTAGGTCGGCTTTCTTT	CASSLGRTRTRSAFF
NA	TRBV5-6	TRBJ2-3	few	TGTGCCAGCAGCTTGTGGTTAGCGTGGAGCACAGATACGCAGTATTTT	CASSLWLAWSTDTQYF
NA	TRBV9	TRBJ2-6	NA	TGTGCCAGCACCCTACCCGGGGCCAACGTCCTGACTTTC	CASTLPGANVLTF
NA	TRBV28	TRBJ1-5	NA	TGTGCCAGCAGTTACGCCTTGGGGGGTCAGCCCCAGCATTTT	CASSYALGGQPQHF
TRBD1	TRBV10-1	TRBJ2-1	NA	TGCGCCAGCAGTGAGTCTATAGGACAGGGGGTCTACAATGAGCAGTTCTTC	CASSESIGQGVYNEQFF
NA	TRBV21-1	TRBJ2-3	NA	TGTGCCAGCAGTCGACGGGACACCTCTAGCACAGATACGCAGTATTTT	CASSRRDTSSTDTQYF
NA	TRBV4-2	TRBJ2-2	once	TGTGCCAGCAGCCGGCACCTTTTGGGGGAGCTGTTTTTT	CASSRHLLGELFF
NA	TRBV28	TRBJ2-3	few	TGTGCCAGCAGTTTACCAGGACTGCTTAGCACAGATACGCAGTATTTT	CASSLPGLLSTDTQYF
NA	TRBV2	TRBJ2-5	NA	TGTGCCAGCGTAGTCTTGACTCCCGGAGAGACCCAGTACTTC	CASVVLTPGETQYF
TRBD2	TRBV5-1	TRBJ2-3	once	TGCGCCAGCAGCTATGGACTAGCGGGAGTTCCGACAGATACGCAGTATTTT	CASSYGLAGVPTDTQYF
NA	TRBV28	TRBJ2-2	NA	TGTGCCAGCAGTTTGGGGCTCGGCGGGGTCGGGGAGCTGTTTTTT	CASSLGLGGVGELFF
NA	TRBV6-1	TRBJ2-2	NA	TGTGCCAGCAGTGAATACTTCGGCGACGCGGACACCGGGGAGCTGTTTTTT	CASSEYFGDADTGELFF
NA	TRBV5-1	TRBJ1-5	once	TGCGCCAGCAGCTTGTGCAGGGTGGATCAGCCCCAGCATTTT	CASSLCRVDQPQHF
TRBD2	TRBV27	TRBJ2-2	NA	TGTGCCAGCAGTCTATCCGGGACTAGCGGATACACCGGGGAGCTGTTTTTT	CASSLSGTSGYTGELFF
NA	TRBV7-8	TRBJ1-1	NA	TGTGCCAGCAGCACAGGACAGCTGAACACTGAAGCTTTCTTT	CASSTGQLNTEAFF
TRBD2	TRBV7-6	TRBJ2-5	NA	TGTGCCAGCAGCTTAGATCAGGGAGGGGAGACCCAGTACTTC	CASSLDQGGETQYF
NA	TRBV7-9	TRBJ2-2	NA	TGTGCCAGCAGCTTAGTTTACGGGGAGCTGTTTTTT	CASSLVYGELFF
NA	TRBV27	TRBJ1-5	NA	TGTGCCAGCAGTTATCAGGAAAATCAGCCCCAGCATTTT	CASSYQENQPQHF
NA	TRBV2	TRBJ1-5	NA	TGTGCCAGCAGTGGGGGAGTGGGGTTTCGGCCCCAGCATTTT	CASSGGVGFRPQHF
NA	TRBV6-5	TRBJ1-1	NA	TGTGCCAGCAGCTTGACAGTGAACACTGAAGCTTTCTTT	CASSLTVNTEAFF
TRBD1	TRBV6-4	TRBJ1-2	NA	TGTGCCAGCAACGGGGGCAGGGGGGTCTATGGCTACACCTTC	CASNGGRGVYGYTF
NA	TRBV25-1	TRBJ2-2	NA	TGTGCCAGCAGTACGGTGAACACCGGGGAGCTGTTTTTT	CASSTVNTGELFF
TRBD2	TRBV5-1	TRBJ2-6	NA	TGCGCCAGCAGCTCGGGAGGCAACTCTGGGGCCAACGTCCTGACTTTC	CASSSGGNSGANVLTF
TRBD2	TRBV19	TRBJ2-7	NA	TGTGCCAGTAGTAGGGGCGGGAGGAACTCCTACGAGCAGTACTTC	CASSRGGRNSYEQYF
NA	TRBV7-3	TRBJ2-7	NA	TGTGCCAGCAGCTTGGGACATAGAGGCGAGCAGTACTTC	CASSLGHRGEQYF
NA	TRBV28	TRBJ2-1	NA	TGTGCCAGCAGTTTACACGGGGTTCGGGGGAATGAGCAGTTCTTC	CASSLHGVRGNEQFF
NA	TRBV29-1	TRBJ2-5	few	TGCAGCGTTGTTCAGGGTTATGAAGAGACCCAGTACTTC	CSVVQGYEETQYF
NA	TRBV5-1	TRBJ2-1	NA	TGCGCCAGCAGTAGGAGCTACAATGAGCAGTTCTTC	CASSRSYNEQFF
NA	TRBV9	TRBJ1-5	NA	TGTGCCAGCAGCGCTGGACAGTATAGCAATCAGCCCCAGCATTTT	CASSAGQYSNQPQHF
NA	TRBV4-1	TRBJ2-3	NA	TGCGCCAGCAGCCAAGATTCAGGACAGACGAGGGGGAAACGCACAGATACGCAGTATTTT	CASSQDSGQTRGKRTDTQYF
NA	TRBV7-9	TRBJ2-7	NA	TGTGCCAGCAGCACGGGGATCTCCTACGAGCAGTACTTC	CASSTGISYEQYF
NA	TRBV5-4	TRBJ1-1	NA	TGTGCCAGCAGCCCAGAACAGGGAAAACCTGGGTACACTGAAGCTTTCTTT	CASSPEQGKPGYTEAFF
TRBD1	TRBV7-9	TRBJ1-3	NA	TGTGCCAGCAGCTTTGGGACAGATTTCTCTGGAAACACCATATATTTT	CASSFGTDFSGNTIYF